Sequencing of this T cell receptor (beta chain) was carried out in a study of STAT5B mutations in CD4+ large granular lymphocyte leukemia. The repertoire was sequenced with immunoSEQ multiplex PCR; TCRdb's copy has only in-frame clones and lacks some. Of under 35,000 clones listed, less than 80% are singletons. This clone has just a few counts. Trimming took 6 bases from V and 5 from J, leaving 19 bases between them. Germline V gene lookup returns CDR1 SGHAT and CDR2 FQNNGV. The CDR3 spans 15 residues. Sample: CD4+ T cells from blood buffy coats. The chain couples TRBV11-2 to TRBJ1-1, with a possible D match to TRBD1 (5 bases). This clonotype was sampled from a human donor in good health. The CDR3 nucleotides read TGTGCCAGCAGGGTTCCGGGACGGGGATGGACTGAAGCTTTCTTT. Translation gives CASRVPGRGWTEAFF.